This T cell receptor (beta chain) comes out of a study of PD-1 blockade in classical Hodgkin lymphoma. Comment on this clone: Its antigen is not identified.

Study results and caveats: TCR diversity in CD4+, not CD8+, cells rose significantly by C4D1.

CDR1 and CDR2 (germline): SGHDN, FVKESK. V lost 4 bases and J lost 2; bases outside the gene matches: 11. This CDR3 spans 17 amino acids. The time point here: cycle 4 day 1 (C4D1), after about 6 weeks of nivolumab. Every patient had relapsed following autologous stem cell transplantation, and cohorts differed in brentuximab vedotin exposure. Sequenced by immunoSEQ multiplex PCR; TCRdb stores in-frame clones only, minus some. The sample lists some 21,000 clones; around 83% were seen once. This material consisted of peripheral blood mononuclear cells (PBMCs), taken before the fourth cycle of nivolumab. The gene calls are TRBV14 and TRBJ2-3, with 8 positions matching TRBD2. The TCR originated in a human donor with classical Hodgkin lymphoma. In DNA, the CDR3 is TGTGCCAGCAGCCCACTCGGGACTAGGGTCTTCACAGATACGCAGTATTTT. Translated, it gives CASSPLGTRVFTDTQYF.